This T cell receptor beta chain was obtained from a study of T cell responses to AZD1222 COVID-19 vaccine. The study's findings and limits: Recipients of AZD1222 seropositive at baseline numbered only 6 or 7. Receipt of two AZD1222 doses was followed by a rise in Spike-specific TCR breadth and depth.

Comments on this clone: Its cognate antigen is unknown.

Assay: immunoSEQ multiplex PCR; the TCRdb copy retains only in-frame clones and omits some. Of some 110,000 clones detected, approximately 93% appear once; the ten largest clones hold around 5%. CDR1 and CDR2 (germline): MNHEY, SVGAGI. The V end was cut by 7 bases, the J end by 3 bases, with 15 bases between. CDR3 size: 15 residues. This TCR came from an adult in good health. This chain joins TRBV6-5 and TRBJ2-2; maybe TRBD2 (5 bases). Sample: peripheral blood, taken on day 0 of AZD1222 vaccination. The CDR3 DNA reads TGTGCCAGCACAAAACTAGATTGGGACACCGGGGAGCTGTTTTTT. Protein: CASTKLDWDTGELFF.